This TCR beta chain was captured in a study of T cell responses to AZD1222 COVID-19 vaccine. General study results and limits: The study found vaccine-associated CD4 TCRs spanning spike, dominant at 160-218 and 743-854. Only after the peak T cell response were repertoires sampled. Nearly half of spike-specific TCRs reportedly go after variant regions that carry no mutations.

As to this clone: Its antigen remains unknown.

Produced via immunoSEQ multiplex PCR; TCRdb's table is partial and in-frame only. The table lists around 100,000 clones, roughly 90% of them singletons, with about 19% in the top ten. Germline loops: CDR1 SGHAT, CDR2 FQNNGV. CDR3 size: 14 residues. V lost 2 bases and J 0 bases, leaving 5 bases between the germline ends. Source: peripheral blood, taken on day 0 of AZD1222 vaccination. This clonotype was obtained from an adult in good health. The chain joins TRBV11-2 to TRBJ1-5; the D is unclear. The CDR3 DNA reads as TGTGCCAGCAGCTTATCGAGTAGCAATCAGCCCCAGCATTTT. It codes for CASSLSSSNQPQHF.